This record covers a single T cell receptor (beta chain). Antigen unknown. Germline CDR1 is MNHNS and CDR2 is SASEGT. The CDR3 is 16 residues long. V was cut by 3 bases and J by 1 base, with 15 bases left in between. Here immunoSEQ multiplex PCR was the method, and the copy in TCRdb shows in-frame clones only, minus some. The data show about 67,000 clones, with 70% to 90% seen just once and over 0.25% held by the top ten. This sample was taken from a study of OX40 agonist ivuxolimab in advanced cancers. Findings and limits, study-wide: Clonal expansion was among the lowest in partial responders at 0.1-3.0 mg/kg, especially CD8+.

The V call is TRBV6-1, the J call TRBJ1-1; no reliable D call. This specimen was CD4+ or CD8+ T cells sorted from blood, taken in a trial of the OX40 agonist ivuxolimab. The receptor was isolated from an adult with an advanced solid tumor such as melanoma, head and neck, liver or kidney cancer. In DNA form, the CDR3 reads TGTGCCAGCAGTGATTTAGGGTTGGCCAAGAACACTGAAGCTTTCTTT. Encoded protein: CASSDLGLAKNTEAFF.